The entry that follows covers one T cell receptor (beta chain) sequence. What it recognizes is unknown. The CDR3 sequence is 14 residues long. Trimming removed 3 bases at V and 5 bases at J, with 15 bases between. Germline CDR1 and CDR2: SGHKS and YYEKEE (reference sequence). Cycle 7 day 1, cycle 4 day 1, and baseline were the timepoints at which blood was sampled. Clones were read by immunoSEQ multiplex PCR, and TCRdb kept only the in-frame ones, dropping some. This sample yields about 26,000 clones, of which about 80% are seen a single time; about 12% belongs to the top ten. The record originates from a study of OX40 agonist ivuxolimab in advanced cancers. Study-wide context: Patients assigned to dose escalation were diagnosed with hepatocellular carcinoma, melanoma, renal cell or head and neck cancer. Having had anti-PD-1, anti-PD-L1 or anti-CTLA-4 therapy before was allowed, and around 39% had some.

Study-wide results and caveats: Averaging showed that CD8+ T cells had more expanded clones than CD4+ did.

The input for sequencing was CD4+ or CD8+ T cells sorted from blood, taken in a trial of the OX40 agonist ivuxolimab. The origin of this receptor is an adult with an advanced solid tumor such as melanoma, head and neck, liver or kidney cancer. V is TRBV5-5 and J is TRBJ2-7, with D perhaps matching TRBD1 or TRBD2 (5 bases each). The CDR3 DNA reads TGTGCCAGCAGCTCGGGCAGGGACCCCAACGAGCAGTACTTC. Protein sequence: CASSSGRDPNEQYF.